This T cell receptor beta chain is from a study of T cell responses to AZD1222 COVID-19 vaccine. Profiling relied on immunoSEQ multiplex PCR, and the TCRdb table lists in-frame clones only, not all of them. The sample consists of 75,000 to 100,000 clones, almost 90% of them appearing once. The V end was cut by 5 bases, the J end by 1 base, with 8 bases between. The CDR3 is made up of 14 amino acids. Looked up from germline, CDR1 is MNHEY and CDR2 is SMNVEV (reference sequence). Study results and limitations: Dominant at 160-218 and 743-854, vaccine-associated CD4 TCRs also spanned spike. Targeting of unmutated variant regions was reportedly seen in nearly half of spike-specific TCRs.

In regard to this clone: Its antigen remains unidentified.

The chain combines TRBV27 with TRBJ2-2; D is unclear. The TCR comes from an adult in good health. The sample consisted of peripheral blood, taken on day 0 of AZD1222 vaccination. The CDR3 is CASSLRRNTGELFF. CDR3 DNA sequence: TGTGCCAGCAGTCTTAGGCGGAACACCGGGGAGCTGTTTTTT.